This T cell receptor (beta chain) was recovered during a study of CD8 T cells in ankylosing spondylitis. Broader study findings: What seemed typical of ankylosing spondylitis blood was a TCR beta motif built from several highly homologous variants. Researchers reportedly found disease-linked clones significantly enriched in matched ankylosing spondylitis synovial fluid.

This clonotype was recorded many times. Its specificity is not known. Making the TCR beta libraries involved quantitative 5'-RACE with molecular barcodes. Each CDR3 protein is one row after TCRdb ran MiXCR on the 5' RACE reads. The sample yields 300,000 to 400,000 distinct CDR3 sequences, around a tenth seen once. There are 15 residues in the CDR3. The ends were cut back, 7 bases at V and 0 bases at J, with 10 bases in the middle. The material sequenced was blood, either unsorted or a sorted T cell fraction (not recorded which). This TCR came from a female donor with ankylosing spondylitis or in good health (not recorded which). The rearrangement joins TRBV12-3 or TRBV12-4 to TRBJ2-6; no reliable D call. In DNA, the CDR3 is TGTGCCAGCATCCTCAGTCTCTCTGGGGCCAACGTCCTGACTTTC. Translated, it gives CASILSLSGANVLTF.